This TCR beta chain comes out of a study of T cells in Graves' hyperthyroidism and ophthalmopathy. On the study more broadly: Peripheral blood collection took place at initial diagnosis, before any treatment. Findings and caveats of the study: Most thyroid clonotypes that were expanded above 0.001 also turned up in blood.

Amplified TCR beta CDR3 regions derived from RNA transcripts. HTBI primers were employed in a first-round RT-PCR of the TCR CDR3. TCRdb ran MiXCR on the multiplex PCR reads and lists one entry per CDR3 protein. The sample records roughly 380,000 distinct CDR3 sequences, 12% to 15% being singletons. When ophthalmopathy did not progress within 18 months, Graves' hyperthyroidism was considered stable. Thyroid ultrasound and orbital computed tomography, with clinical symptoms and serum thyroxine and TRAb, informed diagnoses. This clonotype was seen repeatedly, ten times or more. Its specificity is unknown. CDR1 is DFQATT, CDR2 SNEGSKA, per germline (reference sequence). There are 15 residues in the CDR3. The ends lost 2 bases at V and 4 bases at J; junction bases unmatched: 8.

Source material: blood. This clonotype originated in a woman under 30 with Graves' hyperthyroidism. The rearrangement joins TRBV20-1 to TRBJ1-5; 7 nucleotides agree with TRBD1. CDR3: CSARFPGQQNQPQHF. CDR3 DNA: TGCAGTGCTAGATTCCCGGGACAGCAAAATCAGCCCCAGCATTTT.